This T cell receptor (beta chain) derives from a study of blood T cell repertoires in COVID-19. Study summary: Researchers got acute and convalescent COVID-19 samples from the United States, Italy and Spain. In each case, the material was cDNA or gDNA derived from T cells, B-cell-depleted T cells, or PBMCs.

Methods used by the authors: Amplified reference gene primers provided the basis for estimating nucleated cell counts. Method: immunoSEQ multiplex PCR; TCRdb's copy keeps in-frame clones and lacks some. For V, J and clone size, that table is used; D and trimming come from the DNA. The sample contains 310,000 or so clones, 85% to 90% of which appear only once. Germline CDR1 reads SGDLS; CDR2 reads YYNGEE. The CDR3 runs 14 residues. V gave up 0 bases and J gave up 3 bases, with 9 bases separating them. Recruited during active infection, patients (from Seattle) were subsequently followed longitudinally. The clonotype originates from a woman in her 30s with COVID-19, enrolled during active disease. V usage is TRBV9 and J usage is TRBJ2-5; no clear D. Input material: peripheral blood. For the CDR3, the DNA is TGTGCCAGCAGCGTAGCTAACAGAGAAGAGACCCAGTACTTC. It yields the protein CASSVANREETQYF.